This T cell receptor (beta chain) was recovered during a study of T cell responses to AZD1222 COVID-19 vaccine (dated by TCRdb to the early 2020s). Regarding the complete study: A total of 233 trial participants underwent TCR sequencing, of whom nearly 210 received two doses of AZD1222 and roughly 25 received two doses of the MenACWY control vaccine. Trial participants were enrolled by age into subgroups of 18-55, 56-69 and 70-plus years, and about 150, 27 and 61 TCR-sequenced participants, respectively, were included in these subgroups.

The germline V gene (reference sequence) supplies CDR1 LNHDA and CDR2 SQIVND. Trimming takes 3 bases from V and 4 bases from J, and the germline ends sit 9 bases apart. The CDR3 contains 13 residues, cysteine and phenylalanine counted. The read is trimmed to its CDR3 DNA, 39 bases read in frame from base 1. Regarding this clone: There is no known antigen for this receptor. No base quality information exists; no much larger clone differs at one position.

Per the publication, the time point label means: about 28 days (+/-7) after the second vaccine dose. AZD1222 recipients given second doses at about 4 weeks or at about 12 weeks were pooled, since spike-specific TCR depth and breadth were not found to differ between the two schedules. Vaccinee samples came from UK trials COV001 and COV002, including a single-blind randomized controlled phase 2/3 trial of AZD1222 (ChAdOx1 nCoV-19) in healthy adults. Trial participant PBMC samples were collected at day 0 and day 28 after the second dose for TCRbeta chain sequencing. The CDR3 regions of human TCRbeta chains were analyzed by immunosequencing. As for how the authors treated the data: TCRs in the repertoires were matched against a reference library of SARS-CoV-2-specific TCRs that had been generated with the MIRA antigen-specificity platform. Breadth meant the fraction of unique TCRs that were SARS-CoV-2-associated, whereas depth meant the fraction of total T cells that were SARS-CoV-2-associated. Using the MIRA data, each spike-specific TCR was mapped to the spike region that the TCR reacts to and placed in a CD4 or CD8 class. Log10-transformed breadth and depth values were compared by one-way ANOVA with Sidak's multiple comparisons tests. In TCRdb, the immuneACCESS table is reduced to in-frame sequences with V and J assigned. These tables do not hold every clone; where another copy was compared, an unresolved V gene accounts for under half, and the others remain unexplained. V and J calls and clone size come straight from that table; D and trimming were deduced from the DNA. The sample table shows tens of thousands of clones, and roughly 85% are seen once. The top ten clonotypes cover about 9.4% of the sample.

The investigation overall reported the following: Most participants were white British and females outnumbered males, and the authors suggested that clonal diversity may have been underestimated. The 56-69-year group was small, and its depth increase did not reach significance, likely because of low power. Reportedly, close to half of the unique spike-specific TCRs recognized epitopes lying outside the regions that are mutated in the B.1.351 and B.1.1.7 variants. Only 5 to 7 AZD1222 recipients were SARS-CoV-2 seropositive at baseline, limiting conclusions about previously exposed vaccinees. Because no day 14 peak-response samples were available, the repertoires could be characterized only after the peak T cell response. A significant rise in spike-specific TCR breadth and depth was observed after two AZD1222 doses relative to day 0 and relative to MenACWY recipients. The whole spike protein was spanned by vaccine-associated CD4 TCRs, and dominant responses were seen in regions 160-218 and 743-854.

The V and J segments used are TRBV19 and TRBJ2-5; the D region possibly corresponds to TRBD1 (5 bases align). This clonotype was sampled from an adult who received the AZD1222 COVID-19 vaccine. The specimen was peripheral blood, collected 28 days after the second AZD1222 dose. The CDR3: CASSIDRGETQYF. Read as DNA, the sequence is TGTGCCAGTAGTATTGATAGGGGAGAGACCCAGTACTTC.